This entry is about one T cell receptor (beta chain). Its recognized antigen is unknown. No qualities accompany the bases; no much larger clone lies one base away. Library method: multiplex PCR. TCRdb lists the instrument as Illumina HiSeq 4000. CDR3 regions were amplified by Arm-PCR with iRepertoire HTBI primers to construct TCR beta libraries. PCR products were gel purified before sequencing. The study's own analysis went as follows. Gene usage analysis of CDR3 amino acid clonotypes used the 55 to 65 TRBV and fewer than 15 TRBJ segments found across samples. Filtered high-quality paired reads were merged into contigs using COPE and FqMerger. Contigs were aligned with BLAST to IMGT TRBV, TRBD and TRBJ reference genes, and CDR3 was defined per IMGT. Highly expanded clones were defined as clonotypes with a frequency above 0.1%. Repertoire diversity was measured by Shannon entropy, and V-J evenness by the Gini coefficient. Public clonotypes were defined as clonotypes shared by more than one individual. Starting from the raw public reads, TCRdb applied fastp trimming at Q25, assembled clones with MiXCR and retained in-frame beta chains. Every CDR3 protein is listed once, alongside the most common genes and DNA of its rows. The V and J calls reflect TCRdb's pipeline rather than the authors' work. Counted in this sample were roughly 500,000 distinct CDR3 sequences; 14% of them appeared once. The ten largest clonotypes hold around a sixth of the sample.

The meaning of the sample's time point label: newly diagnosed GD, antithyroid drugs for less than 3 months. For both TCR sequencing and RNA sequencing, RNA was extracted from PBMCs using TRIzol. Graves' disease was diagnosed according to American Thyroid Association guidelines. Recruitment of patients was carried out at an endocrinology department in Xi'an, China. Each patient gave around 9.2 milliliters of peripheral blood, collected in an EDTA anticoagulant tube. Ficoll Paque Plus density gradient separation was used to isolate PBMCs, and no additional T cell sorting was done. RNA quality was checked with an Agilent 2100 Bioanalyzer and agarose gel, and concentration with a NanoDrop 2000. These data belong to a study of regulatory T cells in long-lasting Graves disease (dated by TCRdb to the early 2020s). For the study in its entirety: Newly diagnosed Graves' disease patients had taken antithyroid drugs for less than 3 months. This study used TCR sequencing and RNA sequencing of peripheral blood to compare persistent Graves' disease patients against newly diagnosed Graves' disease patients. The study took place in China and was registered as a clinical trial. A total of about 35 samples underwent TCR sequencing: around 13 from persistent and around 20 from newly diagnosed Graves' disease patients. Summary of the overall study and its limitations: The authors noted that the small sample size was a limitation that may lower accuracy. A larger number of public clonotypes was shared among persistent patients (about 2,700) than among newly diagnosed patients (about 990). Compared with newly diagnosed patients, patients with persistent Graves' disease had lower TCR Shannon entropy and fewer highly expanded clones, which suggests clonal expansion. TRBV28, TRBJ1-2 and TRBJ2-5 were preferentially used in persistent disease, while TRBV20-1 and TRBJ2-1 were favored in newly diagnosed disease. Sequencing and analysis were limited to the TCR beta chain. Because the primary lesion, thyroid tissue, could not be accessed, the study looked at peripheral blood alone.

CDR1 KGHSH and CDR2 LQKENI were looked up in the germline V gene. Including the terminal cysteine and phenylalanine, the CDR3 comprises 15 residues. The read is trimmed to its CDR3 DNA, 45 bases read in frame from base 1. V sheds 3 bases and J sheds 1 base, leaving 9 bases between their ends. Another study also made use of these data, one on T cells in Graves' hyperthyroidism and ophthalmopathy. The second study's authors report: Graves' hyperthyroidism was defined as stable when no progression to ophthalmopathy occurred over 18 months of follow-up. Hyperthyroidism patients were aged 18 to 65 years and newly diagnosed, with disease duration of less than 2 months. Exclusion was applied to patients with uncontrolled infections, other autoimmune diseases, pregnancy or lactation. Clinical symptoms, serum thyroxine and TRAb, thyroid ultrasound, and orbital computed tomography formed the basis for the diagnoses. The first round of RT-PCR for the TCR CDR3 was performed with the HTBI primer set and the Qiagen OneStep RT-PCR kit. Most expanded thyroid clonotypes (frequency above 0.001) were also detected in blood, a finding suggesting that blood repertoires may reflect thyroid immune responses. A 13 V-J signature model separated ophthalmopathy from stable hyperthyroidism, with just over 85% sensitivity and roughly 82% specificity in cross-validation and 80%/75% in testing. In validation, the model predicted progression to ophthalmopathy with approximately 71% sensitivity and about 73% specificity, a median of 6.5 months before onset. A discovery cohort of about 96 patients, roughly 43 with Graves' ophthalmopathy and more than 55 with stable Graves' hyperthyroidism, was used to find distinguishing TCR V-J signatures. An independent validation cohort of fewer than 20 hyperthyroidism patients and roughly 16 patients who later progressed to ophthalmopathy tested prospective prediction of ophthalmopathy. For training and testing, the roughly 93 patients in the discovery cohort were randomly divided in a 7:3 ratio. The study also compared thyroid tissue and blood T-cell repertoires from about six Graves' hyperthyroidism patients. Following sampling, methimazole starting at 30 mg daily was given to hyperthyroidism patients, and high-dose intravenous methylprednisolone was given to ophthalmopathy patients. A second multiplex PCR round built the libraries, followed by size selection and purification. Libraries were sequenced paired-end with 100 bp reads on an Illumina HiSeq2000. SOAPnuke was used to process the raw data, throwing out any read that contained adapters or uncalled bases, had a mean Phred below 15, or lacked an exact constant-primer or identifier match. COPE v1.2.5 was used to merge high-quality paired reads, and clonotypes were defined as unique nucleotide sequences. Clonotypes were aligned to IMGT TRBV, TRBD and TRBJ reference segments using MiTCR v1.1. Analysis was restricted to V-J combinations with a frequency above 0.0001, which covered about 99% of repertoires. A TCS score was defined as the ratio of F50 (clonal expansion) to E x V (chaos), with BLOSUM62-based TCRdist applied between CDR3 peptides within each V-J. Welch's t-statistics and random forest reduced 514 V-J features to 10 to 15, which were used in a naive Bayes classifier (R e1071). Sample size was not statistically predetermined, and investigators were not blinded to group allocation. The paper describes TCR Vbeta CDR3 sequencing of 135 peripheral blood samples, made up of approximately 40 ophthalmopathy patients, approximately 73 hyperthyroidism patients and 17 progressor patients.

The specimen comprised peripheral blood mononuclear cells (PBMCs), sampled at new diagnosis, from a patient treated with antithyroid drugs. This receptor was identified in a woman aged 45-65 years with Graves disease. Donor details come from another sample of the same person, matched by shared clones. The rearrangement combines TRBV18 with TRBJ1-4; possibly the D gene is TRBD1, per 5 matching bases. This receptor has the CDR3 CASSPGTVTNEKLFF. The nucleotide sequence is TGTGCCAGCTCACCGGGGACTGTAACTAATGAAAAACTGTTTTTT. Extended through the reference TRBV18 and TRBJ1-4 proteins, this CDR3 yields the full variable domain: NAGVMQNPRHLVRRRGQEARLRCSPMKGHSHVYWYRQLPEEGLKFMVYLQKENIIDESGMPKERFSAEFPKEGPSILRIQQVVRGDSAAYFCASSPGTVTNEKLFFGSGTQLSVL.